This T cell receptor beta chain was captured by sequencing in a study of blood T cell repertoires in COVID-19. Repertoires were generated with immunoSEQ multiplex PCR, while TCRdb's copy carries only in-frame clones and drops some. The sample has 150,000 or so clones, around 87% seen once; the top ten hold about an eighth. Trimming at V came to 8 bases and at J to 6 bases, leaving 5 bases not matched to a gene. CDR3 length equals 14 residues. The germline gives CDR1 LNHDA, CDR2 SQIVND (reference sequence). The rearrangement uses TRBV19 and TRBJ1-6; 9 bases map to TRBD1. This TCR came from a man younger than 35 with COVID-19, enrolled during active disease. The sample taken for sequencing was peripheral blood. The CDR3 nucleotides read TGTGCCAGTCGGAAGGACAGGGGTAATTCACCCCTCCACTTT. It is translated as CASRKDRGNSPLHF.